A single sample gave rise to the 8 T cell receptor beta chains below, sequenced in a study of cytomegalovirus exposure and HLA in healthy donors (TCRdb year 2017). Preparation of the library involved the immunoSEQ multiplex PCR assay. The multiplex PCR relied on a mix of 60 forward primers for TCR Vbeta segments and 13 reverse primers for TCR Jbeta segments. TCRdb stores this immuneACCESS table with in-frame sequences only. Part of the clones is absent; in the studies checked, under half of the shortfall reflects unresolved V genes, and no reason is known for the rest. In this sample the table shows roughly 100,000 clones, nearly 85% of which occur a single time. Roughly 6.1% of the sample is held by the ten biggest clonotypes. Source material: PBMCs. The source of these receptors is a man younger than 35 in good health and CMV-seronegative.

CDR3 in amino acids: CASSFTGSSYEQYF. The CDR3 nucleotides are TGTGCCAGCAGTTTTACAGGTAGCTCCTACGAGCAGTACTTC. This sequence joins TRBV28 and TRBJ2-7; perhaps TRBD1 as D (5 bases). The germline V gene encodes CDR1 MDHEN and CDR2 SYDVKM. CDR3 length: 14 residues. V was clipped by 3 bases and J by 0 bases, with 9 bases between them.

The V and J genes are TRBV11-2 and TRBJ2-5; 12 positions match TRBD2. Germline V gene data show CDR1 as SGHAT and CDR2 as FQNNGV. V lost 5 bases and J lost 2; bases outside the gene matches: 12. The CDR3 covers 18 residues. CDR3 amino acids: CASSPGLAGYGVQETQYF. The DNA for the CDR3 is TGTGCCAGCAGCCCCGGACTAGCGGGATATGGTGTTCAAGAGACCCAGTACTTC. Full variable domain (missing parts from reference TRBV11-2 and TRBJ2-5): EAGVAQSPRYKIIEKRQSVAFWCNPISGHATLYWYQQILGQGPKLLIQFQNNGVVDDSQLPKDRFSAERLKGVDSTLKIQPAKLEDSAVYLCASSPGLAGYGVQETQYFGPGTRLLVL.

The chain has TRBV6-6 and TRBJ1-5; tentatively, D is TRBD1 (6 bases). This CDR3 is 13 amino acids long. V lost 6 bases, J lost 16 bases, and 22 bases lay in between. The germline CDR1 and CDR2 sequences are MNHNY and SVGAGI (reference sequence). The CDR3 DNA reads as TGTGCCAGCAGGAACACCGGGGGGCAGCGGCTTCATTTT. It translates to CASRNTGGQRLHF.

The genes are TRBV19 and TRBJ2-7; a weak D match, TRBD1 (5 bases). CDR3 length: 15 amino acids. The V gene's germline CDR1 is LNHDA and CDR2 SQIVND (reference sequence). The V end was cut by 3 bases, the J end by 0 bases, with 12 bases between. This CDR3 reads CASSIQGASSYEQYF. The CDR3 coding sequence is TGTGCCAGTAGTATCCAAGGGGCGAGCTCCTACGAGCAGTACTTC.

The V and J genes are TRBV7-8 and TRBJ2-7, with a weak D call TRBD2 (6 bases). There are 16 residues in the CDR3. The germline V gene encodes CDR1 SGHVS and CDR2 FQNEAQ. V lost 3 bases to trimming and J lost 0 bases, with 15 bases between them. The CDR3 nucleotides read TGTGCCAGCAGCTTGTACCCGGGGGTCGACTCCTACGAGCAGTACTTC. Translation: CASSLYPGVDSYEQYF.

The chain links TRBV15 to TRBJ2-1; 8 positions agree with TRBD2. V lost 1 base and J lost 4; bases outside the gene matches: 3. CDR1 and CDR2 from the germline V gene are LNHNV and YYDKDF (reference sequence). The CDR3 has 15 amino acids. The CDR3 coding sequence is TGTGCCACCAGCAGAGTAGCGGGGTCGTACAATGAGCAGTTCTTC. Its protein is CATSRVAGSYNEQFF.

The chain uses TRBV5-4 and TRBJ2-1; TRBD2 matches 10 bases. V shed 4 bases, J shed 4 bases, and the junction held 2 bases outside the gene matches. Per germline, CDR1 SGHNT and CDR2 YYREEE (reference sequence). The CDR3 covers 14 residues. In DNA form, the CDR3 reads TGTGCCAGCAGCCATAGCGGGAGGTACAATGAGCAGTTCTTC. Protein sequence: CASSHSGRYNEQFF.

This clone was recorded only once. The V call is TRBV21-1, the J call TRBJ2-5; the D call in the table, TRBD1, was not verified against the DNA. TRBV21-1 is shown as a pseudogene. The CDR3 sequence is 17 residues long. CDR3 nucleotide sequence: TGTGCCAGCAGCAAAGCGAACTGGGACAGCCGTCAAGAGACCCAGTACTTC. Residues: CASSKANWDSRQETQYF.